This TCR beta chain was captured by sequencing in a study of cytomegalovirus exposure and HLA in healthy donors. Study-level information: Earlier results showed roughly 120 million unique TCR beta sequences derived from approximately 180 million T cells.

Researchers ran the PCR with 60 Vbeta and 13 Jbeta primers. Profiling relied on immunoSEQ multiplex PCR, and the TCRdb table lists in-frame clones only, not all of them. The sample records 150,000 to 200,000 clones, around 80% being singletons. V lost 6 bases to trimming and J lost 6 bases, with 14 bases between them. The germline gives CDR1 MDHEN, CDR2 SYDVKM. The CDR3 loop spans 14 amino acids. Sample: PBMCs. The chain is built from TRBV28 and TRBJ1-4, with D possibly being TRBD1 (6 bases). This TCR derives from a woman in her thirties in good health and CMV-seropositive. CDR3 amino acids: CASSPRGFHEKLFF. CDR3 DNA: TGTGCCAGCAGCCCAAGGGGGTTCCATGAAAAACTGTTTTTT.